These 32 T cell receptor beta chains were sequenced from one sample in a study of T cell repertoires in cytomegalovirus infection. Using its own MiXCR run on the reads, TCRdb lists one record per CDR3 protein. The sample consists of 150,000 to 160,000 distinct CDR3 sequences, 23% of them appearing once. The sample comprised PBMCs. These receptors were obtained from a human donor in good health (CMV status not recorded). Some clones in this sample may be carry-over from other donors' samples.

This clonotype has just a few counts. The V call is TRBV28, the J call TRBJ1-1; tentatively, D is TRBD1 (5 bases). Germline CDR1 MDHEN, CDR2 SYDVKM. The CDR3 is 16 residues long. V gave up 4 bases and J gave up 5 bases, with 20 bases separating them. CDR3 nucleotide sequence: TGTGCCAGCAGTTCCGCTCCCTTCTTCGGGGGGACTGAAGCTTTCTTT. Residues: CASSSAPFFGGTEAFF.

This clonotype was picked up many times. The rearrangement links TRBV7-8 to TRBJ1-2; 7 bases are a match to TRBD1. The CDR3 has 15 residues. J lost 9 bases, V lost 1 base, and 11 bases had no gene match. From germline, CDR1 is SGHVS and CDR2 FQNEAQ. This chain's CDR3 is CASSLVTGTGTRYTF. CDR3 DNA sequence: TGTGCCAGCAGCTTAGTGACAGGGACCGGGACCCGCTACACCTTC.

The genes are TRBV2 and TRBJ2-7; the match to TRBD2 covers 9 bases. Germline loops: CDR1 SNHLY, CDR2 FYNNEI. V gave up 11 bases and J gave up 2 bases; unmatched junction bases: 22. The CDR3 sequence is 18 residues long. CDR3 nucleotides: TGTGCCTGGATAGACAGTGACGGAGCGGGAGGACCCACCTACGAGCAGTACTTC. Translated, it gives CAWIDSDGAGGPTYEQYF.

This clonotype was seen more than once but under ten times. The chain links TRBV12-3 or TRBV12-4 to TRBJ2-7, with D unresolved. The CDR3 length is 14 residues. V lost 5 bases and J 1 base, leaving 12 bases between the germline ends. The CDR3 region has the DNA TGTGCCAGCAGTCCTCAAGAGTGGTCCTACGAGCAGTACTTC. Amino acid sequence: CASSPQEWSYEQYF.

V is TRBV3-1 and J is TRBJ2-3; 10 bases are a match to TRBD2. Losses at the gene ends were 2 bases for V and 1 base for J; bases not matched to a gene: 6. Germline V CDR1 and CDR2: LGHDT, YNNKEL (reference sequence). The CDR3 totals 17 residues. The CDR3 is CASSQFRTSGGTDTQYF. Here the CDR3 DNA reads TGTGCCAGCAGCCAATTCCGCACTAGCGGGGGCACAGATACGCAGTATTTT.

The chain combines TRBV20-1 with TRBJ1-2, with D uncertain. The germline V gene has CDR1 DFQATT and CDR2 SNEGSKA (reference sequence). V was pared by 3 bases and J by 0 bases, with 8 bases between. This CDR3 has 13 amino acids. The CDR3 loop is CSARTPANYGYTF. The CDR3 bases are TGCAGTGCTAGGACACCCGCTAACTATGGCTACACCTTC.

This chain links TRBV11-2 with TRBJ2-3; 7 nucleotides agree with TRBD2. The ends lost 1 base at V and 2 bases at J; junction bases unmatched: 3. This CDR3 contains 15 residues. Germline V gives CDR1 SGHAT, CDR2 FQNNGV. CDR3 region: CASSLVGLDTDTQYF. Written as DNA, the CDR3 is TGTGCCAGCAGCTTAGTCGGACTAGACACAGATACGCAGTATTTT. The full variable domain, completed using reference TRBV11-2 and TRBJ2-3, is EAGVAQSPRYKIIEKRQSVAFWCNPISGHATLYWYQQILGQGPKLLIQFQNNGVVDDSQLPKDRFSAERLKGVDSTLKIQPAKLEDSAVYLCASSLVGLDTDTQYFGPGTRLTVL.

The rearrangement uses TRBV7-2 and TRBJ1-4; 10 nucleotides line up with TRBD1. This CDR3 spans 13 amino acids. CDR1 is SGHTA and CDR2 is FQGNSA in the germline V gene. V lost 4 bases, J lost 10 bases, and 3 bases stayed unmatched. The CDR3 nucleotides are TGTGCCAGCAGCTGGGACAGGGGCGGAAAACTGTTTTTT. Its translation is CASSWDRGGKLFF.

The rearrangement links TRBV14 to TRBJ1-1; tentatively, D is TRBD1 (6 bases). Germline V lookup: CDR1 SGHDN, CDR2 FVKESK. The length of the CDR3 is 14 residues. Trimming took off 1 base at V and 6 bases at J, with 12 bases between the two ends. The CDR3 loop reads CASSQAPGEAEAFF. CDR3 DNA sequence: TGTGCCAGCAGCCAAGCCCCAGGGGAGGCTGAAGCTTTCTTT.

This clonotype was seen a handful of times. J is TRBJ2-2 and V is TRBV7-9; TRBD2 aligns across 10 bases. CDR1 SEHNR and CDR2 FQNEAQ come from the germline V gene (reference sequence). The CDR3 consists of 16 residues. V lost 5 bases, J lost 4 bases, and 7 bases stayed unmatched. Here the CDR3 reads CASSGTSGVLTGELFF. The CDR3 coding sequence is TGTGCCAGCAGCGGAACTAGCGGGGTTCTCACCGGGGAGCTGTTTTTT.

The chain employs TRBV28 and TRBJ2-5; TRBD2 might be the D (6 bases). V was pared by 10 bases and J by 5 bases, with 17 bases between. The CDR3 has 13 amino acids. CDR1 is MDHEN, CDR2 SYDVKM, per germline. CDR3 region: CATQGSRGETQYF. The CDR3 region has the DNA TGTGCCACTCAGGGCTCTCGGGGGGAGACCCAGTACTTC. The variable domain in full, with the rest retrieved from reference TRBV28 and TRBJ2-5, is DVKVTQSSRYLVKRTGEKVFLECVQDMDHENMFWYRQDPGLGLRLIYFSYDVKMKEKGDIPEGYSVSREKKERFSLILESASTNQTSMYLCATQGSRGETQYFGPGTRLLVL.

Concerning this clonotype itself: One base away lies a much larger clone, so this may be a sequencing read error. DNA for the CDR3: TGCAGCATCCGGACAGGGACCTACGAGCAGTACTTC. This codes for CSIRTGTYEQYF. The rearrangement uses TRBV29-1 and TRBJ2-7, with 8 positions matching TRBD1. The V gene end was trimmed by 8 bases and the J gene end by 2 bases; junction bases not matched to a gene: 5. In germline, CDR1 is SQVTM, CDR2 ANQGSEA. The CDR3 runs 12 residues.

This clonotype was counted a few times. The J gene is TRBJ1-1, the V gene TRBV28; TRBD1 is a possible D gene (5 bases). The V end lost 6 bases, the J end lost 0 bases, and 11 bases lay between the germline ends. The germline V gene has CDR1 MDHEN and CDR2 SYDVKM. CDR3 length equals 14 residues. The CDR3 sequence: CASREGVMNTEAFF. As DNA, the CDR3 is TGTGCCAGCAGGGAAGGGGTGATGAACACTGAAGCTTTCTTT.

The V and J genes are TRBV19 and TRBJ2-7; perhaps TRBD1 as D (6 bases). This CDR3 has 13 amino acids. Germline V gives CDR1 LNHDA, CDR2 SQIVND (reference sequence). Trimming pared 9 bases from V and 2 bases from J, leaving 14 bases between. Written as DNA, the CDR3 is TGTGCCAGCAGCGACAGGATGGCCTACGAGCAGTACTTC. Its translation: CASSDRMAYEQYF.

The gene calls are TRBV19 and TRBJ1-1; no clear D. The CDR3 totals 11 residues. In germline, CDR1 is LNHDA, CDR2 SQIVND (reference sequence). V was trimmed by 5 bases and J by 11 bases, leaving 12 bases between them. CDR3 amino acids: CASSYAVDAFF. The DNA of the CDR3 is TGTGCCAGTAGTTACGCGGTAGACGCTTTCTTT.

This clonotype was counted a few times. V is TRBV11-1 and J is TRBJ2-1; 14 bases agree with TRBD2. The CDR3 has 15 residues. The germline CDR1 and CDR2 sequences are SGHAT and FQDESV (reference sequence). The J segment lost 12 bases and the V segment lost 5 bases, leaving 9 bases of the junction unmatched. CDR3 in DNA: TGTGCCAGCAGCCTCGGGACTAGCGGGGGAAACCGGCAGTTCTTC. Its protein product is CASSLGTSGGNRQFF.

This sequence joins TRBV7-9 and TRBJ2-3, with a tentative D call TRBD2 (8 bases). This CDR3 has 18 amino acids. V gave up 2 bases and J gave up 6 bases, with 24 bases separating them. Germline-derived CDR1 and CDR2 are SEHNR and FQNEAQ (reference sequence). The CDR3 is CASSLSGTAREGRDTQYF. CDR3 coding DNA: TGTGCCAGCAGCTTAAGCGGGACAGCTCGGGAGGGCCGCGATACGCAGTATTTT. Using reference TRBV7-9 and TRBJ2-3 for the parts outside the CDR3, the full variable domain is DTGVSQNPRHKITKRGQNVTFRCDPISEHNRLYWYRQTLGQGPEFLTYFQNEAQLEKSRLLSDRFSAERPKGSFSTLEIQRTEQGDSAMYLCASSLSGTAREGRDTQYFGPGTRLTVL.

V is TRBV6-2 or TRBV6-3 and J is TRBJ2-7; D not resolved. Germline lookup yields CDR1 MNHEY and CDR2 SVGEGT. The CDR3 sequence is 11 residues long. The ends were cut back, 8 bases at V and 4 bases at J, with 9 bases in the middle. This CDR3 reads CASGKYYEQYF. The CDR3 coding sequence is TGTGCCAGCGGAAAATATTACGAGCAGTACTTC.

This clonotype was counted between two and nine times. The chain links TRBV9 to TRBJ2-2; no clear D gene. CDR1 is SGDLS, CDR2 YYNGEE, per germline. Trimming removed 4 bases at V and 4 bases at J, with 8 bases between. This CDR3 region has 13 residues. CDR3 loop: CASSSRPTGELFF. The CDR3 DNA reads TGTGCCAGCAGCTCGCGGCCCACCGGGGAGCTGTTTTTT.

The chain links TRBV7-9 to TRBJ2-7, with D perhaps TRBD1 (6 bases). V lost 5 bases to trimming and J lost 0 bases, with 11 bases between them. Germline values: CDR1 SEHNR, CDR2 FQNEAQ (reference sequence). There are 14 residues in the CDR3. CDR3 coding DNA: TGTGCCAGCAGCCCTCGACAGGACTCCTACGAGCAGTACTTC. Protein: CASSPRQDSYEQYF. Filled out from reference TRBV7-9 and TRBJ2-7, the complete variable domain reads DTGVSQNPRHKITKRGQNVTFRCDPISEHNRLYWYRQTLGQGPEFLTYFQNEAQLEKSRLLSDRFSAERPKGSFSTLEIQRTEQGDSAMYLCASSPRQDSYEQYFGPGTRLTVT.

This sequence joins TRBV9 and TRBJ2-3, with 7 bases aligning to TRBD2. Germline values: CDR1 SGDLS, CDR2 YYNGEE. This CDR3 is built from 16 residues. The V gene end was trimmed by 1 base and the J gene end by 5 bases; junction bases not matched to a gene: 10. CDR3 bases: TGTGCCAGCAGCGTACTTCCTGCGGGGGATAAAGATACGCAGTATTTT. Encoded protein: CASSVLPAGDKDTQYF.

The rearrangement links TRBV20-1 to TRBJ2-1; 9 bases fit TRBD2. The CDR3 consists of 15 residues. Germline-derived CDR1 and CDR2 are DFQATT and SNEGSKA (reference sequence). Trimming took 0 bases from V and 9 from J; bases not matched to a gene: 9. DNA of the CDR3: TGCAGTGCTAGAGATGGGAACAGCGGGAGGCTTGAGCAGTTCTTC. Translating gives CSARDGNSGRLEQFF.

CDR3 loop: CASSPEGTGTYEQYF. The DNA for the CDR3 is TGTGCCAGCAGTCCCGAGGGGACTGGAACCTACGAGCAGTACTTC. The chain links TRBV28 to TRBJ2-7; D might be TRBD2 (6 bases). Germline loops: CDR1 MDHEN, CDR2 SYDVKM. The CDR3 has 15 residues. The V gene lost 5 bases and the J gene lost 2 bases, with 16 bases spanning the gap.

The CDR3 loop is CASTTSVGWGGLNEQFF. For the CDR3, the DNA is TGTGCCAGTACCACTTCTGTTGGGTGGGGGGGCCTCAATGAGCAGTTCTTC. The chain recombines TRBV19 with TRBJ2-1; D is perhaps TRBD2 (7 bases). The CDR3 is made up of 17 amino acids. Between the trimmed V and J ends, which lost 7 bases and 6 bases, there was a span of 25 bases. CDR1 and CDR2 (germline): LNHDA, SQIVND (reference sequence).

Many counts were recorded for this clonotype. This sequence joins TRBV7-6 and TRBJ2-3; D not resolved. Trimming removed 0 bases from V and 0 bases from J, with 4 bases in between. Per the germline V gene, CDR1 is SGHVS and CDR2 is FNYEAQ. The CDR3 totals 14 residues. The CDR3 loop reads CASSLAGSTDTQYF. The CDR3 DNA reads TGTGCCAGCAGCTTAGCAGGCAGCACAGATACGCAGTATTTT.

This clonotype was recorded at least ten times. For the CDR3, the DNA is TGTGCCAGCAGACTAGCGGGAGCTGAACCGGTTACGCAGTATTTT. Protein: CASRLAGAEPVTQYF. The genes are TRBV7-2 and TRBJ2-3; 11 bases are a match to TRBD2. CDR3 size: 15 residues. After removal of 6 bases from V and 8 bases from J, the junction contained 10 bases not matched to a gene. Germline V gene sequence: CDR1 SGHTA, CDR2 FQGNSA.

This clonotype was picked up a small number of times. CDR3 loop: CSARDASGSRDTQYF. In nucleotides, the CDR3 is TGCAGTGCTAGAGACGCTAGCGGTAGCCGAGATACGCAGTATTTT. V is TRBV20-1 and J is TRBJ2-3; 7 bases align to TRBD2. Germline values: CDR1 DFQATT, CDR2 SNEGSKA (reference sequence). V dropped 0 bases and J dropped 5; count of bases not matched to a gene: 8. The CDR3 sequence is 15 residues long.

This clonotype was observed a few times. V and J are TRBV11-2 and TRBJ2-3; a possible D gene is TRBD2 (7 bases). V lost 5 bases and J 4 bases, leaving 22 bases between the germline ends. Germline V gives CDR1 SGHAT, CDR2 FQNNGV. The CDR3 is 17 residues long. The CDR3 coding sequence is TGTGCCAGCAGCCGGACGGGAGGTAGGGGGGAGGCAGATACGCAGTATTTT. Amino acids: CASSRTGGRGEADTQYF.

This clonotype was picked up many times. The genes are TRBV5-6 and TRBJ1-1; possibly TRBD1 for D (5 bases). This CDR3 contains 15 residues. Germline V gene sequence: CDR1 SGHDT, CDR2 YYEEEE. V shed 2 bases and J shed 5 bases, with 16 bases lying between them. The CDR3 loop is CASSLRQTVRTEAFF. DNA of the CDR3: TGTGCCAGCAGCTTAAGACAGACGGTGAGGACTGAAGCTTTCTTT.

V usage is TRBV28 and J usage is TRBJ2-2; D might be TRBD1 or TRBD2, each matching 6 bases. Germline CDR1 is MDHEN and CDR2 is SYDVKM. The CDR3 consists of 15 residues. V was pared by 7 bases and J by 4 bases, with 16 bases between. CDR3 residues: CASTPGAAGTGELFF. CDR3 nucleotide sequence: TGTGCCAGCACCCCGGGGGCGGCCGGCACCGGGGAGCTGTTTTTT.

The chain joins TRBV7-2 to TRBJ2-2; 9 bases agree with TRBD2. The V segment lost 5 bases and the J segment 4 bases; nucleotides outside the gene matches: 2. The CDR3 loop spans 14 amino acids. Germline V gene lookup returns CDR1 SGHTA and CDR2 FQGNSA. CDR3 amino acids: CASSVLAGTGELFF. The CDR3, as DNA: TGTGCCAGCAGCGTACTAGCGGGCACCGGGGAGCTGTTTTTT. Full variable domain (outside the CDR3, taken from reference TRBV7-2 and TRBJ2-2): GAGVSQSPSNKVTEKGKDVELRCDPISGHTALYWYRQSLGQGLEFLIYFQGNSAPDKSGLPSDRFSAERTGGSVSTLTIQRTQQEDSAVYLCASSVLAGTGELFFGEGSRLTVL.

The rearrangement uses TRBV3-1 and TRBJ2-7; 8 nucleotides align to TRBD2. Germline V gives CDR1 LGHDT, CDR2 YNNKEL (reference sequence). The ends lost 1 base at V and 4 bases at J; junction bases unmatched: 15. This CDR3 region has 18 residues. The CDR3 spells CASSQVPPGSGSGYEQYF. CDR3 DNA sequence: TGTGCCAGCAGCCAAGTACCCCCCGGGAGCGGGAGTGGGTACGAGCAGTACTTC.